The 10 T cell receptor beta chains below come from one sample, sequenced in a study of blood T cell repertoires in COVID-19. Clones were read by immunoSEQ multiplex PCR, and TCRdb kept only the in-frame ones, dropping some. The table shows fewer than 40,000 clones, with 60% to 85% occurring only once. The sequenced sample consisted of peripheral blood. The origin of the receptors is a man in his 70s with acute or convalescent COVID-19.

This sequence joins TRBV3-1 (or the pseudogene TRBV3-2) and TRBJ2-5, with 9 bases identical to TRBD2. The CDR3 loop spans 15 amino acids. Germline V gives CDR1 LGHDT, CDR2 YNNKEL (reference sequence). J lost 7 bases, V lost 2 bases, and 8 bases had no gene match. CDR3 amino acids: CASSQSGRSLGTQYF. CDR3 in DNA: TGTGCCAGCAGCCAAAGCGGGAGGTCTTTAGGGACCCAGTACTTC.

Only one count was recorded for this clone. The rearrangement joins TRBV9 to TRBJ1-2; D is perhaps TRBD1 (5 bases). The V and J ends lost 0 bases and 0 bases respectively, with 15 bases between them. Germline V gene sequence: CDR1 SGDLS, CDR2 YYNGEE. The CDR3 spans 17 residues. CDR3 sequence reads: CASSVVGQGDTNYGYTF. CDR3 DNA sequence: TGTGCCAGCAGCGTAGTTGGGCAGGGCGATACTAACTATGGCTACACCTTC.

This sequence joins TRBV28 and TRBJ1-1; 10 bases are a match to TRBD1. The germline V gene encodes CDR1 MDHEN and CDR2 SYDVKM. The CDR3 contains 17 residues. The V gene end was trimmed by 6 bases and the J gene end by 1 base; junction bases not matched to a gene: 11. The CDR3 coding sequence is TGTGCCAGCAGGGACTGGACAGGGGGTGGGCCGAACACTGAAGCTTTCTTT. As protein: CASRDWTGGGPNTEAFF.

This rearrangement joins TRBV27 to TRBJ2-5; D uncertain. The CDR3 consists of 14 residues. CDR1 MNHEY and CDR2 SMNVEV come from the germline V gene (reference sequence). The ends were cut back, 3 bases at V and 5 bases at J, with 13 bases in the middle. The CDR3 bases are TGTGCCAGCAGTTTCTCCCCCGCCTACGAGACCCAGTACTTC. It translates to CASSFSPAYETQYF.

This clone was seen a handful of times. The chain employs TRBV10-3 and TRBJ2-2; TRBD2 matches 9 bases. The junction had 14 bases not matched to a gene; V was cut back by 10 bases and J by 5 bases. The CDR3 sequence is 16 residues long. Germline lookup yields CDR1 ENHRY and CDR2 SYGVKD. The DNA for the CDR3 is TGTGCCACCACCGGGACTAGCCTCCGGGGGACCGGGGAGCTGTTTTTT. Amino acids: CATTGTSLRGTGELFF.

This chain uses TRBV11-2 with TRBJ1-1, with D tentatively TRBD1 (5 bases). There are 15 residues in the CDR3. The germline CDR1 and CDR2 sequences are SGHAT and FQNNGV. V gave up 5 bases and J gave up 0 bases, with 13 bases separating them. CDR3 in DNA: TGTGCCAGCAGCACGAGCGGGACGGTGAACACTGAAGCTTTCTTT. Its protein product is CASSTSGTVNTEAFF.

This clone appeared a single time. The chain recombines TRBV29-1 with TRBJ2-1; unclear D gene. CDR3 length equals 12 residues. Germline V gives CDR1 SQVTM, CDR2 ANQGSEA. The germline V and J ends were trimmed by 2 bases and 5 bases, with 7 bases remaining between them. DNA for the CDR3: TGCAGCGTTGAACACATCCACAATGAGCAGTTCTTC. Translating it yields CSVEHIHNEQFF.

The chain joins TRBV6-5 to TRBJ1-2; 10 bases are shared with TRBD1. V lost 6 bases to trimming and J lost 2 bases; unmatched junction nucleotides: 3. Per germline, CDR1 MNHEY and CDR2 SVGAGI. CDR3 length equals 14 residues. The CDR3 DNA sequence: TGTGCCAGCAGGGACAGGGGGATGAACTATGGCTACACCTTC. Residues: CASRDRGMNYGYTF.

This chain connects TRBV29-1 to TRBJ2-2; 8 bases align to TRBD1. Germline V gene lookup returns CDR1 SQVTM and CDR2 ANQGSEA. V was pared by 6 bases and J by 5 bases, with 5 bases of the junction left unmatched. The CDR3 sequence is 13 residues long. The CDR3 protein is CSVDREQTGELFF. The CDR3 coding sequence is TGCAGCGTGGACAGGGAACAAACCGGGGAGCTGTTTTTT.

This clone was recorded once. The chain employs TRBV18 and TRBJ1-3; TRBD1 matches 8 bases. J lost 0 bases, V lost 3 bases, and 4 bases had no gene match. CDR3 size: 16 residues. Germline CDR1 KGHSH, CDR2 LQKENI. CDR3 sequence: CASSPETGASGNTIYF. Here the CDR3 DNA reads TGTGCCAGCTCACCGGAGACAGGGGCCTCTGGAAACACCATATATTTT.